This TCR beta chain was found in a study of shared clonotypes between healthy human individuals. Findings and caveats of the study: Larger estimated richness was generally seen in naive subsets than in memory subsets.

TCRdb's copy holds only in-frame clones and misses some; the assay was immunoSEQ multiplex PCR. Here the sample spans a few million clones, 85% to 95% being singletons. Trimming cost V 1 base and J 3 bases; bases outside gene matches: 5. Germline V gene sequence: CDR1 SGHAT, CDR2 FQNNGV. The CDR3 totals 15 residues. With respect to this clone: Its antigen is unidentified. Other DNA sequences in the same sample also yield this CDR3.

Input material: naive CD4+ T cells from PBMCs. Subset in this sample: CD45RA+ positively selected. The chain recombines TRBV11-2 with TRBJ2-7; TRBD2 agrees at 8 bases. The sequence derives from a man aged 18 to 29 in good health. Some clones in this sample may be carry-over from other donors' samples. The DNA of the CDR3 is TGTGCCAGCAGCTTAGGAGGGACTAGAGGCTACGAGCAGTACTTC. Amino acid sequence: CASSLGGTRGYEQYF.